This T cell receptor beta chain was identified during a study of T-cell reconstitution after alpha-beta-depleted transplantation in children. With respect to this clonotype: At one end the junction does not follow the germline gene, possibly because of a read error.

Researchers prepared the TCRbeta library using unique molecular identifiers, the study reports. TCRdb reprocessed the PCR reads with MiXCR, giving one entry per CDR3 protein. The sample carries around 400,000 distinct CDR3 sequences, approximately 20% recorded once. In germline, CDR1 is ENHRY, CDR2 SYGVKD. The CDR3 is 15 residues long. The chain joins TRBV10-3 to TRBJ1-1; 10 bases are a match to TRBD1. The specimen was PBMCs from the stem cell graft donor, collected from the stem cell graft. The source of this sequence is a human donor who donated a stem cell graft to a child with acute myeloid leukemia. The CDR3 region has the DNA TGTGCCATCAGTGATAGACAGGGGGCGAACGCTGAAGCTTTCTTT. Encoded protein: CAISDRQGANAEAFF.